This is a list of T cell receptor beta chains from one sample in a study of cytomegalovirus exposure and HLA in healthy donors. Generated by immunoSEQ multiplex PCR, the TCRdb table keeps only in-frame clones and is missing some. The sample shows over 150,000 clones, roughly three quarters of them seen only once. The source material was PBMCs. Receptor source: a man between 18 and 29 years old in good health and CMV-seropositive. Each CDR3 is given with its conserved first and last residue. Fields, in order: V gene, CDR3 protein.

V: TRBV5-1
CDR3: CASSLGTARPRYEQYF

V: TRBV5-4
CDR3: CASSFGPGDSYGYTF

V: TRBV11-1
CDR3: CASSSRRSFGVGQNEQFF

V: TRBV19
CDR3: CARTDDRGRNSPLHF

V: TRBV5-1
CDR3: CASSLRRGGTDTQYF

V: TRBV11-2
CDR3: CASSYRGGYYEQYF

V: TRBV5-4
CDR3: CASSEGGVLKNIQYF

V: TRBV4-1
CDR3: CASSQGVFTGNGYTF

V: TRBV13
CDR3: CASSSYQETQYF

V: TRBV27
CDR3: CASNPTGNSYEQYF

V: TRBV25-1
CDR3: CASSDVGSYNEQFF

V: TRBV7-2
CDR3: CASSLNSIADSPLHF

V: TRBV7-2
CDR3: CASSLGAVTYNEQFF

V: TRBV5-6
CDR3: CASRGLGTGEKLFF

V: TRBV10-3
CDR3: CAISSAGGYEQYF

V: TRBV4-1
CDR3: CASSQLDLISYNEQFF

V: TRBV4-3
CDR3: CASSQDATGGGEQYF

V: TRBV25-1
CDR3: CASSESTGGYNEQFF

V: TRBV10-3
CDR3: CAIGWRTGELFF

V: TRBV2
CDR3: CASSEPGTGPYSGANVLTF

V: TRBV6-1
CDR3: CAGSGQANQPQHF

V: TRBV30
CDR3: CAWRQGNSPLHF

V: TRBV19
CDR3: CASSVQGNEKLFF

V: TRBV6-1
CDR3: CASTDRGANSPLHF

V: TRBV7-9
CDR3: CASSLEQGVGGYTF

V: TRBV5-1
CDR3: CASSTGGDFSRYEQYF

V: TRBV2
CDR3: CASSHDRLWTGDNEQFF

V: TRBV27
CDR3: CASSLGRVSEQYF

V: TRBV29-1
CDR3: CSVQGAGELFF

V: TRBV7-9
CDR3: CASSLETGGYTF

V: TRBV28
CDR3: CASSGGQGNQPQHF

V: TRBV2
CDR3: CASGGEGRNEQFF

V: TRBV7-2
CDR3: CASSEGLNNQPQHF

V: TRBV6-1
CDR3: CASSDRTSTQYF

V: TRBV5-4
CDR3: CASSPRGGGYQETQYF

V: TRBV6-5
CDR3: CASSEDNYYGYTF

V: TRBV27
CDR3: CASSPGTPYEQYF

V: TRBV2
CDR3: CAISRRGFYEQYF

V: TRBV19
CDR3: CASSQFFKDNEQYF

V: TRBV25-1
CDR3: CASGPGQTNTEAFF

V: TRBV7-9
CDR3: CASSLEPTYEQYF